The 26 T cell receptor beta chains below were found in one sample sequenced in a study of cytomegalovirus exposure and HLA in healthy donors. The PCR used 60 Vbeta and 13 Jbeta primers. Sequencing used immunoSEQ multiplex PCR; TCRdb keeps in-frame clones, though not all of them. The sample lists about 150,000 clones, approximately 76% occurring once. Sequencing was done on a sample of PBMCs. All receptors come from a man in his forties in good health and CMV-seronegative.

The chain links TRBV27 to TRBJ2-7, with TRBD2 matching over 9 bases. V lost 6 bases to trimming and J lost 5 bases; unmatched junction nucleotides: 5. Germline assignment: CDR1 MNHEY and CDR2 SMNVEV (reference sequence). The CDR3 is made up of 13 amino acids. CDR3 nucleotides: TGTGCCAGCAGGGGACTAGCCCGGGACGAGCAGTACTTC. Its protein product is CASRGLARDEQYF.

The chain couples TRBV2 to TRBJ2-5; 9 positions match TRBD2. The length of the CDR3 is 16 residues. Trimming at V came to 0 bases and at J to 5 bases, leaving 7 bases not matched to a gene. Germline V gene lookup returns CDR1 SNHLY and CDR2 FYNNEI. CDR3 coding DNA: TGTGCCAGCAGTGAAGCGGGCGGGAGGGCATTGGAGACCCAGTACTTC. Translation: CASSEAGGRALETQYF.

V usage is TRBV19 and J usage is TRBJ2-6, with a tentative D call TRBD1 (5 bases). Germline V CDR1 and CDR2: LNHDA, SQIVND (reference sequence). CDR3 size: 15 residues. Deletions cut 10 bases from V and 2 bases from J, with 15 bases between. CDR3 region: CAIGPREAGANVLTF. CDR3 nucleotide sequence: TGTGCCATCGGCCCCAGGGAAGCTGGGGCCAACGTCCTGACTTTC.

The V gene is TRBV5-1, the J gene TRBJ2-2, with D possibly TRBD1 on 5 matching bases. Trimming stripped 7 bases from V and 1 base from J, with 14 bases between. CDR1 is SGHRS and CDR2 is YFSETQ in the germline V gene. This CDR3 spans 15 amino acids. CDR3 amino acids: CASRNRTENTGELFF. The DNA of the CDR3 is TGCGCCAGCCGAAACAGGACGGAGAACACCGGGGAGCTGTTTTTT. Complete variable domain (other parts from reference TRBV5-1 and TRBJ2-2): KAGVTQTPRYLIKTRGQQVTLSCSPISGHRSVSWYQQTPGQGLQFLFEYFSETQRNKGNFPGRFSGRQFSNSRSEMNVSTLELGDSALYLCASRNRTENTGELFFGEGSRLTVL.

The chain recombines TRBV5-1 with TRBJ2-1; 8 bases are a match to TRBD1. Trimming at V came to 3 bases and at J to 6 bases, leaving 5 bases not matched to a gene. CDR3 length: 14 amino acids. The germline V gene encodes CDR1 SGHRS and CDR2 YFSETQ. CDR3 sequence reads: CASSSGQAGNEQFF. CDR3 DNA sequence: TGCGCCAGCAGCTCGGGACAGGCGGGCAATGAGCAGTTCTTC.

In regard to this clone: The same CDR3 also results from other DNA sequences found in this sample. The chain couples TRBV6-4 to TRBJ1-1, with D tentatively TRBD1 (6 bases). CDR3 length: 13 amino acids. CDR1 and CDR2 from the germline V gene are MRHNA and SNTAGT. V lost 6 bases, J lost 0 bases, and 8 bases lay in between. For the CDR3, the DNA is TGTGCCAGCAGCGGACAGATGAACACTGAAGCTTTCTTT. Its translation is CASSGQMNTEAFF.

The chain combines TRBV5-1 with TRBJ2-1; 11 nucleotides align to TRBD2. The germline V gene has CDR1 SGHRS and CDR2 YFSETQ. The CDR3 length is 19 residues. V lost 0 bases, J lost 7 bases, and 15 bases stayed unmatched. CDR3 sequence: CASSLGGTSGSPGRNEQFF. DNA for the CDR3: TGCGCCAGCAGCTTGGGCGGGACTAGCGGCTCCCCGGGGAGGAATGAGCAGTTCTTC.

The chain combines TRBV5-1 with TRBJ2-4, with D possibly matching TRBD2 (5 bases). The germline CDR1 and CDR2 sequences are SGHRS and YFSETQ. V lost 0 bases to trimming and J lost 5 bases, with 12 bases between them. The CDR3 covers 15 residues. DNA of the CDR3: TGCGCCAGCAGCTTGGTGGGAGATGGAGAAAACATTCAGTACTTC. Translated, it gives CASSLVGDGENIQYF.

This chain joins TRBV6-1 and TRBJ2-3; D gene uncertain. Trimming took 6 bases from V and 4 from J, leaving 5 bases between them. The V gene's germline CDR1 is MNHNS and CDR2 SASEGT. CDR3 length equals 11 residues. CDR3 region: CASSRADTQYF. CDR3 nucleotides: TGTGCCAGCAGCCGTGCAGATACGCAGTATTTT.

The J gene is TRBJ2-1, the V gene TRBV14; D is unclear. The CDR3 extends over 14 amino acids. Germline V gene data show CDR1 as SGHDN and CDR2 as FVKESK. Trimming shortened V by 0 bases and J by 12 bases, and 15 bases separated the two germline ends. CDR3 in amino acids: CASSQESPTASQFF. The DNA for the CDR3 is TGTGCCAGCAGCCAAGAAAGCCCGACTGCATCGCAGTTCTTC.

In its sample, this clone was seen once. The CDR3 spells CASSFTRYQGIYEQYF. CDR3 nucleotides: TGTGCCAGCAGCTTTACCCGGTACCAGGGAATTTACGAGCAGTACTTC. The chain recombines TRBV7-8 with TRBJ2-7; D is perhaps TRBD1 (5 bases). This CDR3 is built from 16 residues. The V end was cut by 3 bases, the J end by 4 bases, with 19 bases between. Per the germline V gene, CDR1 is SGHVS and CDR2 is FQNEAQ. Filled out from reference TRBV7-8 and TRBJ2-7, the complete variable domain reads GAGVSQSPRYKVAKRGQDVALRCDPISGHVSLFWYQQALGQGPEFLTYFQNEAQLDKSGLPSDRFFAERPEGSVSTLKIQRTQQEDSAVYLCASSFTRYQGIYEQYFGPGTRLTVT.

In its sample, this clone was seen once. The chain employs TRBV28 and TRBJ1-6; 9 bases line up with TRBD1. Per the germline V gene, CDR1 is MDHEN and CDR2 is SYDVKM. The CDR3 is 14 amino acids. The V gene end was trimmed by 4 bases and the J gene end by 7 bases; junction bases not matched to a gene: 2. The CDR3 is CASSSGTGNSPLHF. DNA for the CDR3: TGTGCCAGCAGTTCCGGGACAGGGAATTCACCCCTCCACTTT.

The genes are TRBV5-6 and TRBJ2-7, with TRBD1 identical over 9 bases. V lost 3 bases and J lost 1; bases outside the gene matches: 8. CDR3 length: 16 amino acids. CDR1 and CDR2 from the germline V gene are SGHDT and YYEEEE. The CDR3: CASSSDTGGASYEQYF. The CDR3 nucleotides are TGTGCCAGCAGCTCAGATACAGGGGGCGCATCCTACGAGCAGTACTTC.

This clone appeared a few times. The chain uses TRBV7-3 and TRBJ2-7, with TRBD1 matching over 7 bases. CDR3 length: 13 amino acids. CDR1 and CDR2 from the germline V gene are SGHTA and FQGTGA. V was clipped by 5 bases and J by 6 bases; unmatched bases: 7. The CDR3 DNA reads TGTGCCAGCAGCACCCGACAGGGCGGCGAGCAGTACTTC. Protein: CASSTRQGGEQYF.

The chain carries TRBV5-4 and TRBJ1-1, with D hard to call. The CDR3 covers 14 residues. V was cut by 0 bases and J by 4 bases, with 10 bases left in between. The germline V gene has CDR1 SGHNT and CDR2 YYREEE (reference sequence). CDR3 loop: CASSLEGLGTEAFF. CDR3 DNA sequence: TGTGCCAGCAGCTTGGAAGGACTGGGCACTGAAGCTTTCTTT. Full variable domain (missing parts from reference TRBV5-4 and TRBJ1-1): ETGVTQSPTHLIKTRGQQVTLRCSSQSGHNTVSWYQQALGQGPQFIFQYYREEENGRGNFPPRFSGLQFPNYSSELNVNALELDDSALYLCASSLEGLGTEAFFGQGTRLTVV.

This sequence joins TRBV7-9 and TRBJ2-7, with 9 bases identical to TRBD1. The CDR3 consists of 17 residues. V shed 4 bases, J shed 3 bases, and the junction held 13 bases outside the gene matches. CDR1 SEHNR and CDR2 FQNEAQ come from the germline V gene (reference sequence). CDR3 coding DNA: TGTGCCAGCAGCTCGAGTAACGCCGGGACAGGGCGCTACGAGCAGTACTTC. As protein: CASSSSNAGTGRYEQYF.

CDR3 sequence reads: CASSSYEVAGRHSTDTQYF. DNA for the CDR3: TGTGCCAGCAGCTCCTATGAGGTAGCGGGTAGACATAGCACAGATACGCAGTATTTT. This chain uses TRBV28 with TRBJ2-3, with 7 bases matching TRBD2. The germline V gene encodes CDR1 MDHEN and CDR2 SYDVKM. This CDR3 contains 19 residues. Trimming cost V 6 bases and J 0 bases; bases outside gene matches: 18.

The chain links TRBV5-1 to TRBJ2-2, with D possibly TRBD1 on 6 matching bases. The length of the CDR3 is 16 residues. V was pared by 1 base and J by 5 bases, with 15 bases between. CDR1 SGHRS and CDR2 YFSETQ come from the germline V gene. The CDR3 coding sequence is TGCGCCAGCAGCTTGATTTCAGGGGAGAGTACCGGGGAGCTGTTTTTT. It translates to CASSLISGESTGELFF.

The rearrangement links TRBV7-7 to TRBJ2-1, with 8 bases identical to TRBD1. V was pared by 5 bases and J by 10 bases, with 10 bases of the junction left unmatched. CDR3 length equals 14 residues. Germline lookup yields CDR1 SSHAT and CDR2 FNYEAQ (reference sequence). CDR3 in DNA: TGTGCCAGCAGCCCAATGACAGGGGCGAGGGAGCAGTTCTTC. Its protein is CASSPMTGAREQFF.

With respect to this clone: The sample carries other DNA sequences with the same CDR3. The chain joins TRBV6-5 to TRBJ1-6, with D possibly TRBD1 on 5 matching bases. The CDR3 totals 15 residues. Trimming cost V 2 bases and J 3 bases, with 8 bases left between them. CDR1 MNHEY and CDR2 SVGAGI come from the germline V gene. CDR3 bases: TGTGCCAGCAGTTACGGCGACAGCTATAATTCACCCCTCCACTTT. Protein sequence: CASSYGDSYNSPLHF.

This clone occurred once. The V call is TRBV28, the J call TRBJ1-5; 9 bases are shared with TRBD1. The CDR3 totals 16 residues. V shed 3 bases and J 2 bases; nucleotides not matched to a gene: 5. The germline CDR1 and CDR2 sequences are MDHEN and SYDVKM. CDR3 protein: CASSFRRDRGNQPQHF. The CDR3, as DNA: TGTGCCAGCAGTTTCCGACGGGACAGGGGCAATCAGCCCCAGCATTTT.

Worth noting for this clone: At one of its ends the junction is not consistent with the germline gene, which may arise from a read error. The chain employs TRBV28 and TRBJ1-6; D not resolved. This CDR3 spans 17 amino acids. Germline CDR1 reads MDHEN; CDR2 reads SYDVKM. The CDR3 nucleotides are TGTGCCAGCAGGTTATTAGCGGATGAGTCCTATAATTCACCCCTCCACTTT. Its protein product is CASRLLADESYNSPLHF.

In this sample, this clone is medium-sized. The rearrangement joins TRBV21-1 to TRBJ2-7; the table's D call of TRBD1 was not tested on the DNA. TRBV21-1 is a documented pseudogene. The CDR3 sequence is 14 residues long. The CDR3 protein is CASSLQTGSYEQYF. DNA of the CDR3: TGTGCCAGCAGCCTCCAGACAGGGTCCTACGAGCAGTACTTC.

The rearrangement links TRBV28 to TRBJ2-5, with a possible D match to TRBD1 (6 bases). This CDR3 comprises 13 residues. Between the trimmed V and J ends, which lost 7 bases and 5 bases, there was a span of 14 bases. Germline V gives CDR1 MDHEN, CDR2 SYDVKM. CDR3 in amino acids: CASTVWGRETQYF. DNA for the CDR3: TGTGCCAGCACGGTGTGGGGGCGGGAGACCCAGTACTTC.

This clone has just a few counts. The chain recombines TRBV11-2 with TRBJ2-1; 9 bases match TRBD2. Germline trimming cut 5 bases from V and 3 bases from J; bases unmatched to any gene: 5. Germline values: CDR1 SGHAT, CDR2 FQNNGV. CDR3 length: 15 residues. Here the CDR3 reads CASSGGTSRYNEQFF. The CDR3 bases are TGTGCCAGCAGCGGGGGGACTAGCCGCTACAATGAGCAGTTCTTC.

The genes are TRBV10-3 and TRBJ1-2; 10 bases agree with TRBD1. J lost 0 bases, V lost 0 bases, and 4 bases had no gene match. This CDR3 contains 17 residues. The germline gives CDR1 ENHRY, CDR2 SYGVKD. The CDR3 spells CAISESGQGIANYGYTF. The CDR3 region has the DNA TGTGCCATCAGTGAGTCGGGACAGGGGATAGCTAACTATGGCTACACCTTC.